Below are 23 T cell receptor beta chains sequenced from a single sample in a study of T cell changes during pregnancy in multiple sclerosis. The assay was immunoSEQ multiplex PCR, and TCRdb's table has in-frame clones only and misses some. Altogether roughly 60,000 clones are present, 80% to 95% being singletons, with the ten largest covering roughly 0.34%. The sequencing used CD4+ T cells from peripheral blood mononuclear cells, collected before pregnancy. The source of these receptors is a female donor with multiple sclerosis, enrolled in a pregnancy study.

This rearrangement joins TRBV19 to TRBJ2-3, with 11 positions matching TRBD2. The CDR3 covers 16 residues. Trimming took 5 bases from V and 4 from J; bases not matched to a gene: 8. Per the germline V gene, CDR1 is LNHDA and CDR2 is SQIVND (reference sequence). In DNA, the CDR3 is TGTGCCAGTAGTCTTTCGACTAGCGGGATTTCAGATACGCAGTATTTT. It codes for CASSLSTSGISDTQYF.

The chain uses TRBV27 and TRBJ2-7; TRBD2 matches at 7 bases. The germline V gene encodes CDR1 MNHEY and CDR2 SMNVEV (reference sequence). There are 15 residues in the CDR3. The V segment lost 6 bases and the J segment 2 bases; nucleotides outside the gene matches: 10. The CDR3 sequence: CASSALQGLTYEQYF. CDR3 in DNA: TGTGCCAGCAGCGCGCTCCAGGGACTAACCTACGAGCAGTACTTC.

The chain couples TRBV21-1 to TRBJ2-1; whether TRBD1, the table's D call, matches the DNA was not checked. TRBV21-1 is a recognized pseudogene. The CDR3 has 20 residues. CDR3 DNA: TGTGCCAGCAGCAACCCGCGACAGGGGGCGCGGCGGGCCCACTACAATGAGCAGTTCTTC. It is translated as CASSNPRQGARRAHYNEQFF.

The genes are TRBV4-3 and TRBJ2-1, with 8 nucleotides matching TRBD2. The V gene end was trimmed by 0 bases and the J gene end by 4 bases; junction bases not matched to a gene: 8. The CDR3 has 17 residues. Germline CDR1 and CDR2: LGHNA and YSLEER. CDR3: CASSQDHSGTYYNEQFF. DNA for the CDR3: TGCGCCAGCAGCCAAGATCATAGCGGGACCTATTACAATGAGCAGTTCTTC.

V and J are TRBV28 and TRBJ2-1; 11 bases map to TRBD2. The CDR3 has 15 amino acids. In germline, CDR1 is MDHEN, CDR2 SYDVKM. The J segment lost 7 bases and the V segment lost 3 bases, leaving 5 bases of the junction unmatched. This chain's CDR3 is CASSFSSGRRNEQFF. In DNA, the CDR3 is TGTGCCAGCAGTTTCTCTAGCGGGAGGAGGAATGAGCAGTTCTTC.

The rearrangement uses TRBV28 and TRBJ2-6, with D perhaps matching TRBD1 (5 bases). Germline V CDR1 and CDR2: MDHEN, SYDVKM. V dropped 6 bases and J dropped 2 bases, with 11 bases sitting between them. This CDR3 has 15 residues. The CDR3 bases are TGTGCCAGCAGCGCCCCAGGGACTGGGGCCAACGTCCTGACTTTC. Protein product: CASSAPGTGANVLTF.

J is TRBJ1-2 and V is TRBV5-1; TRBD1 aligns across 9 bases. The CDR3 extends over 14 amino acids. V shed 4 bases, J shed 4 bases, and the junction held 5 bases outside the gene matches. Germline V gene sequence: CDR1 SGHRS, CDR2 YFSETQ. CDR3 in amino acids: CASSQGQGGYGYTF. DNA of the CDR3: TGCGCCAGCAGCCAGGGACAGGGAGGCTATGGCTACACCTTC.

V and J are TRBV27 and TRBJ1-2; D is uncertain. The V end lost 5 bases, the J end lost 7 bases, and 20 bases lay between the germline ends. Germline loops: CDR1 MNHEY, CDR2 SMNVEV (reference sequence). The CDR3 loop spans 15 amino acids. This chain's CDR3 is CASSPAGQQGGGYTF. The CDR3 DNA sequence: TGTGCCAGCAGTCCGGCTGGGCAACAAGGTGGTGGCTACACCTTC.

The chain couples TRBV29-1 to TRBJ1-1; the match to TRBD1 covers 7 bases. The CDR3 is 11 amino acids. Trimming removed 6 bases from V and 6 bases from J; junction bases left unmatched: 4. From germline, CDR1 is SQVTM and CDR2 ANQGSEA. Here the CDR3 DNA reads TGCAGCGTAGCCAGGGGGGCTGAAGCTTTCTTT. Amino acids: CSVARGAEAFF.

The chain combines TRBV9 with TRBJ2-1; 9 bases fit TRBD1. The CDR3 is made up of 15 amino acids. J lost 8 bases, V lost 4 bases, and 10 bases had no gene match. Germline CDR1 and CDR2: SGDLS and YYNGEE. CDR3 bases: TGTGCCAGCAGCCCCGGGGACAGGGTCGCTTATGAGCAGTTCTTC. Protein product: CASSPGDRVAYEQFF.

The chain recombines TRBV19 with TRBJ2-2; no firm D call. The CDR3 is 15 amino acids. V was trimmed by 4 bases and J by 4 bases, leaving 13 bases between them. From germline, CDR1 is LNHDA and CDR2 SQIVND (reference sequence). The CDR3: CASSRDPSSTGELFF. The CDR3 bases are TGTGCCAGTAGTAGAGACCCCTCGAGCACCGGGGAGCTGTTTTTT.

The rearrangement uses TRBV28 and TRBJ1-2; 7 bases agree with TRBD1. J lost 5 bases, V lost 10 bases, and 10 bases had no gene match. Looked up from germline, CDR1 is MDHEN and CDR2 is SYDVKM. The CDR3 spans 13 residues. CDR3 amino acids: CAISRDRRYGYTF. In DNA form, the CDR3 reads TGTGCCATTTCCCGGGACAGAAGATATGGCTACACCTTC.

The chain joins TRBV19 to TRBJ1-1, with TRBD1 matching 7 bases. CDR3 length: 14 residues. V was clipped by 8 bases and J by 0 bases; unmatched bases: 6. Germline V gene lookup returns CDR1 LNHDA and CDR2 SQIVND (reference sequence). The CDR3 loop reads CASLGTAMNTEAFF. The CDR3 nucleotides read TGTGCCAGTTTGGGGACAGCTATGAACACTGAAGCTTTCTTT.

J is TRBJ2-7 and V is TRBV30; D possibly corresponds to TRBD2 (5 bases). Germline V gene data show CDR1 as GTSNPN and CDR2 as SVGIG (reference sequence). The CDR3 consists of 12 residues. V dropped 3 bases and J dropped 5 bases, with 11 bases sitting between them. The chain's CDR3 is CAWRDGNDEQYF. The CDR3 DNA reads as TGTGCCTGGAGGGACGGGAACGACGAGCAGTACTTC.

The chain uses TRBV19 and TRBJ1-1; D unresolved. The CDR3 length is 16 residues. Germline V gives CDR1 LNHDA, CDR2 SQIVND (reference sequence). Trimming cost V 5 bases and J 0 bases, with 16 bases left between them. The CDR3 sequence is CASSRQVAPVNTEAFF. The CDR3 nucleotides are TGTGCCAGTAGTCGCCAGGTAGCGCCGGTGAACACTGAAGCTTTCTTT.

The V and J genes are TRBV28 and TRBJ1-5, with D uncertain. Trimming cost V 6 bases and J 4 bases, with 10 bases left between them. Per germline, CDR1 MDHEN and CDR2 SYDVKM. The CDR3 totals 13 residues. As DNA, the CDR3 is TGTGCCAGCAGCCCGAGTCAAAATCAGCCCCAGCATTTT. Its protein product is CASSPSQNQPQHF. The full variable domain, in which reference TRBV28 and TRBJ1-5 provide the parts outside the CDR3, is DVKVTQSSRYLVKRTGEKVFLECVQDMDHENMFWYRQDPGLGLRLIYFSYDVKMKEKGDIPEGYSVSREKKERFSLILESASTNQTSMYLCASSPSQNQPQHFGDGTRLSIL.

The gene calls are TRBV13 and TRBJ2-6; 9 bases line up with TRBD2. The CDR3 totals 18 residues. J lost 0 bases, V lost 5 bases, and 8 bases had no gene match. The germline V gene encodes CDR1 PRHDT and CDR2 FYEKMQ (reference sequence). CDR3 protein: CASSPRTSARSGANVLTF. For the CDR3, the DNA is TGTGCCAGCAGCCCTCGGACTAGCGCACGCTCTGGGGCCAACGTCCTGACTTTC.

Here the CDR3 DNA reads TGTGCCAGCAGCTATCTGACTAGCGAGAACTCTGAGCAGTTCTTC. It is translated as CASSYLTSENSEQFF. This chain links TRBV7-2 with TRBJ2-1; 8 nucleotides line up with TRBD2. This CDR3 region has 15 residues. With V trimmed by 4 bases and J by 9 bases, 11 bases remained unmatched. Per germline, CDR1 SGHTA and CDR2 FQGNSA.

The chain employs TRBV7-2 and TRBJ2-7, with D perhaps matching TRBD2 (6 bases). From germline, CDR1 is SGHTA and CDR2 FQGNSA. The V and J ends lost 1 base and 2 bases respectively, with 12 bases between them. This CDR3 region has 15 residues. The CDR3 loop reads CASSLGLALPYEQYF. CDR3 coding DNA: TGTGCCAGCAGCTTAGGGCTAGCGCTTCCCTACGAGCAGTACTTC.

The chain employs TRBV19 and TRBJ2-1; tentative D call: TRBD2 (6 bases). The CDR3 spans 17 residues. V lost 8 bases to trimming and J lost 6 bases, with 26 bases between them. Germline V gene lookup returns CDR1 LNHDA and CDR2 SQIVND (reference sequence). Here the CDR3 DNA reads TGTGCCAGTCGCCCTAGGGACGGGAGAATAGGGACCAATGAGCAGTTCTTC. This encodes CASRPRDGRIGTNEQFF.

The CDR3 DNA reads as TGCGCCAGCCGGTCGGGGAACACCGGGGAGCTGTTTTTT. Translating gives CASRSGNTGELFF. The J gene is TRBJ2-2, the V gene TRBV5-1; D remains unclear. Per germline, CDR1 SGHRS and CDR2 YFSETQ. The CDR3 loop spans 13 amino acids. The V and J ends lost 7 bases and 1 base respectively, with 8 bases between them.

V and J are TRBV27 and TRBJ2-1, with TRBD2 as a possible D gene (5 bases). This CDR3 is 15 amino acids long. Trimming removed 1 base at V and 7 bases at J, with 14 bases between. Germline V gives CDR1 MNHEY, CDR2 SMNVEV (reference sequence). The CDR3 here is CASSLLPGSLNEQFF. CDR3 in DNA: TGTGCCAGCAGTTTATTGCCGGGATCGTTGAATGAGCAGTTCTTC.

The V call is TRBV5-4, the J call TRBJ2-3; the match to TRBD2 covers 9 bases. Germline assignment: CDR1 SGHNT and CDR2 YYREEE (reference sequence). This CDR3 region has 15 residues. Trimming at V came to 3 bases and at J to 5 bases, leaving 7 bases not matched to a gene. Here the CDR3 reads CASSWAGGPGDTQYF. In DNA, the CDR3 is TGTGCCAGCAGCTGGGCGGGAGGGCCGGGAGATACGCAGTATTTT.